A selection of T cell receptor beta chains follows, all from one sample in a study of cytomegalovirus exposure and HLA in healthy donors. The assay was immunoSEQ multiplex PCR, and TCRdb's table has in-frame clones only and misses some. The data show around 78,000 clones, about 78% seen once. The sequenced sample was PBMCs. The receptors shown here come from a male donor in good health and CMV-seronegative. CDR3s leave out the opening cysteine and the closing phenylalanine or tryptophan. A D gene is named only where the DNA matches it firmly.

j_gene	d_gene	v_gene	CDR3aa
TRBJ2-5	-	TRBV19	ASSTRTLQETQY
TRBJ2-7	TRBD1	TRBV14	ASSPGQLRRYEQY
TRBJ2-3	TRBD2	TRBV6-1	ASRGRGSSTDTQY
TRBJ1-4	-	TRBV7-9	ASSLRAEKLF
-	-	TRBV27	ASSFLASSYEQY
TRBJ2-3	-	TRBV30	AWSATGVSTDTQY
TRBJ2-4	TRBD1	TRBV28	ASSPRTGANIQY
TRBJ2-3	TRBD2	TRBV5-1	ASSKGLVEADTQY
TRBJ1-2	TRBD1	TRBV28	ASTDRRDRLDYGYT
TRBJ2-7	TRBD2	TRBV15	ATSVSGSSYEQY
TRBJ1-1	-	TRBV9	ASSVRMDTEAF
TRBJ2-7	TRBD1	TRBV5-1	ASSLGTGLYEQY
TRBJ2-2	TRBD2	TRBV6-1	ASTRESGTGELF
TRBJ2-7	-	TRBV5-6	ASSLALAHEQY
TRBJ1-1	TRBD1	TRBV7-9	ASSDTGGTEAF
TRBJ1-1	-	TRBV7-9	ASSGGGGTEAF
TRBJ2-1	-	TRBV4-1	ASSPSSGEYNEQF
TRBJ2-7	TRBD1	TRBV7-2	ASSQRQGAISGEQY
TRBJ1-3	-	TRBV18	ASKDTSSGNTIY
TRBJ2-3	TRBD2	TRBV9	ASSTSPSGGTDTQY
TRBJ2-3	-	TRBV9	ASSVGATDTQY
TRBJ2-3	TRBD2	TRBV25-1	ASGAFFSGSTQY
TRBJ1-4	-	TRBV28	ASSLVHSGNYEKLF
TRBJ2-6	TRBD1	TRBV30	ASGTDFSGANVLT
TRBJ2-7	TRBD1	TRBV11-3	ASSSGTGNYEQY
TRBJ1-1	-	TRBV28	ASSPPPQGATEAF
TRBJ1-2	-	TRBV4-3	ASSQDLQGGYT
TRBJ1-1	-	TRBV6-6	ASSPHKNTEAF
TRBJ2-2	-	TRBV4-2	ASSRTEDTGELF
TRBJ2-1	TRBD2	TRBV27	ASSRGGFLGRYNEQF
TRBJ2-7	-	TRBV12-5	ASGLVPGTYEQY
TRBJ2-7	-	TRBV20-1	SARGPYEQY
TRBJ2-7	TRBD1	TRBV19	ASSTLGQGGHEQY
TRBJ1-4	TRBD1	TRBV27	ASSLPGQGKLF
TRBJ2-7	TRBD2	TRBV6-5	ASSYSLAGNYEQY
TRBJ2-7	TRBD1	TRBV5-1	ASSTDRGEQY
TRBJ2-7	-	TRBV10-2	ASSDRSEQY
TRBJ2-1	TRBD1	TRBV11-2	ASSLASRGQYNEQF
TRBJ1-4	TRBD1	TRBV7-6	ASSFGQGKKLF
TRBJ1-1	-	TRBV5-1	ASSLTMVAQNTEAF
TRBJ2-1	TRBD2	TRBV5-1	ASSLVAGRHNEQF
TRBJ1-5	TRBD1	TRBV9	ASSAGQGLAQPQH
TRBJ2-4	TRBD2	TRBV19	ASSSGRNGNIQY
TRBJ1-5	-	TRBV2	ASSEVYRDSNQPQH
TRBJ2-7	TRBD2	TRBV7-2	ASSPTSGRTYEQY
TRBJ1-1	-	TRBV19	ASSMGKNTEAF
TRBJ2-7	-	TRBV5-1	ASSLTGSTYEQY